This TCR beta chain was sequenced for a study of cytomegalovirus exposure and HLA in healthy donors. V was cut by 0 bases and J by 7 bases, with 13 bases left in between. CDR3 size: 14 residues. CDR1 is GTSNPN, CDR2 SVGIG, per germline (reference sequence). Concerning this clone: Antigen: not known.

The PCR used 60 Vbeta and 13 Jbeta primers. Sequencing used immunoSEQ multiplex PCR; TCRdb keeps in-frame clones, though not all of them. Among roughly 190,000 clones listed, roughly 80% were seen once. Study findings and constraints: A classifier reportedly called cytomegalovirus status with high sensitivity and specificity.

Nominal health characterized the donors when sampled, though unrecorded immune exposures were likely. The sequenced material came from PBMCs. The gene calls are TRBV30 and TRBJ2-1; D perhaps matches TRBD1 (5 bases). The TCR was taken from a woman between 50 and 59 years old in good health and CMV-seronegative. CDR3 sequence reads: CAWSVGVGINEQFF. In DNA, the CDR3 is TGTGCCTGGAGTGTAGGGGTAGGGATTAATGAGCAGTTCTTC.